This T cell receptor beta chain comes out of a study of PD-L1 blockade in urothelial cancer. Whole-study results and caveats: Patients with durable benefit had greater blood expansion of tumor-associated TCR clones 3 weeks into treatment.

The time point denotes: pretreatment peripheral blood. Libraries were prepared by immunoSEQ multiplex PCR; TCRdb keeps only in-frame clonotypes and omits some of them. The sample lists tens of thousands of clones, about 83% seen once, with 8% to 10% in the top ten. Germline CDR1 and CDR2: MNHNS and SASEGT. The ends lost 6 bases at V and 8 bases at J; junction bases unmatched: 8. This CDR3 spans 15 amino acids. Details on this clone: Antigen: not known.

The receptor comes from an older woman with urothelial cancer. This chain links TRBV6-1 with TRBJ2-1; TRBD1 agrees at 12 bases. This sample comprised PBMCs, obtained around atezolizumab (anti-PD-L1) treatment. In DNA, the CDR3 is TGTGCCAGCAGGTACCGGGACAGGGGGCTCTATGAGCAGTTCTTC. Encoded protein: CASRYRDRGLYEQFF.